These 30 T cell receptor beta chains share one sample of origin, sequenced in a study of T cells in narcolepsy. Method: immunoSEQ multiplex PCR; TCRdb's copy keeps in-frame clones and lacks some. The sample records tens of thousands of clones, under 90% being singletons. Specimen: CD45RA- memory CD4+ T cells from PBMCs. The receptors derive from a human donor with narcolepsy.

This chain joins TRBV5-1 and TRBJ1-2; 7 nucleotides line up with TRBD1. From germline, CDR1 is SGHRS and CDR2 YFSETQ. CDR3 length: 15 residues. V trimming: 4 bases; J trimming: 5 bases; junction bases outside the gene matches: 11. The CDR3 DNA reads TGCGCCAGCAGCGGGGGACAGCCAGGCGAGTATGGCTACACCTTC. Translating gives CASSGGQPGEYGYTF.

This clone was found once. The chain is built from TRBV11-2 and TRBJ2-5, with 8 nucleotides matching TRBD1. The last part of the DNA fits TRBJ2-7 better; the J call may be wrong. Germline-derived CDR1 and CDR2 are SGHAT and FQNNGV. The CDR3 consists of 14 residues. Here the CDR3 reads CASSFGQGYYEQYF. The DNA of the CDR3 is TGTGCCAGCAGCTTCGGACAGGGCTACTACGAGCAGTACTTC.

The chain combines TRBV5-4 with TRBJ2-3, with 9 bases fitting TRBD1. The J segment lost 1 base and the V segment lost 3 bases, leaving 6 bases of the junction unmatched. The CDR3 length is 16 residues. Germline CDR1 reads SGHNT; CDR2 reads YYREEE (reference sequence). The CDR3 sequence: CASSWGTGPGTDTQYF. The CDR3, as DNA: TGTGCCAGCAGCTGGGGGACAGGGCCGGGCACAGATACGCAGTATTTT.

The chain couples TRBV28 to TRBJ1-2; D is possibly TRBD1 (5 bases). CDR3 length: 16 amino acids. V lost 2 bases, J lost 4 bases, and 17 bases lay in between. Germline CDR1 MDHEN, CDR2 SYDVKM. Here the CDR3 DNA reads TGTGCCAGCAGTTTAGGTTTGGCCGAGGGGAGCTATGGCTACACCTTC. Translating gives CASSLGLAEGSYGYTF.

CDR3 amino acids: CASSLTRLNTDTQYF. CDR3 in DNA: TGTGCCAGCAGCCTCACCAGACTGAACACAGATACGCAGTATTTT. V and J are TRBV7-2 and TRBJ2-3; no firm D call. Between the trimmed V and J ends, which lost 5 bases and 2 bases, there was a span of 14 bases. This CDR3 comprises 15 residues. Germline V gene sequence: CDR1 SGHTA, CDR2 FQGNSA.

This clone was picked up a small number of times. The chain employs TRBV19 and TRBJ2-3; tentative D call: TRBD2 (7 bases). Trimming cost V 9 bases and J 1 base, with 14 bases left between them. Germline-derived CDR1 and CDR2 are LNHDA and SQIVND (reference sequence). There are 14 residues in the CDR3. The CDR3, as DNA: TGTGCCAGCATGGAAGGGGGGGGCACAGATACGCAGTATTTT. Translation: CASMEGGGTDTQYF.

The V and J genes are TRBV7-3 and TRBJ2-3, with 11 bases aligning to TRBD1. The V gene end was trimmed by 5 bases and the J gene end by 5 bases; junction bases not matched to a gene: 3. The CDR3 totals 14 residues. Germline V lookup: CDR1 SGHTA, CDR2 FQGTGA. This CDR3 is CASSRGQGGDTQYF. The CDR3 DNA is TGTGCCAGCAGCCGGGGACAGGGGGGAGATACGCAGTATTTT.

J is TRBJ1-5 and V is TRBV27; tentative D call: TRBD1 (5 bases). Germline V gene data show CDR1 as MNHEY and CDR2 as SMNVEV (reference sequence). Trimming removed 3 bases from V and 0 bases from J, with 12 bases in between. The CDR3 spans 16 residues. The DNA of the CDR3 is TGTGCCAGCAGTTTTAAAGGGGTGAATAGCAATCAGCCCCAGCATTTT. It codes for CASSFKGVNSNQPQHF.

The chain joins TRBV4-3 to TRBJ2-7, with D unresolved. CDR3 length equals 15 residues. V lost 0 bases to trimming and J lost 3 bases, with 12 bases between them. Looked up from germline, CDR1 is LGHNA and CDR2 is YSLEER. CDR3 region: CASSQDSIMDYEQYV. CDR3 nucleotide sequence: TGCGCCAGCAGCCAAGATTCCATAATGGACTACGAGCAGTACGTC.

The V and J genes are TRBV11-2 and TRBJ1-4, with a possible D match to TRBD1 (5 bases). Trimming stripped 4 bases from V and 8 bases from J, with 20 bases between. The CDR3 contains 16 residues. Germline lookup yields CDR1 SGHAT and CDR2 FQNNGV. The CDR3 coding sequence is TGTGCCAGCAGCTCTACAGGTCGCTCAACCGGGGAAAAACTGTTTTTT. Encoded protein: CASSSTGRSTGEKLFF.

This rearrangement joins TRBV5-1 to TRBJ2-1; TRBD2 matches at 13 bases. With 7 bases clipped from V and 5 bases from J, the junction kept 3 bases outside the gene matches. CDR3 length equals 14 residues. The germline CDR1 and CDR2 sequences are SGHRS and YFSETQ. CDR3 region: CASRLAGGNNEQFF. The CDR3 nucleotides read TGCGCCAGCCGACTAGCGGGGGGAAACAATGAGCAGTTCTTC.

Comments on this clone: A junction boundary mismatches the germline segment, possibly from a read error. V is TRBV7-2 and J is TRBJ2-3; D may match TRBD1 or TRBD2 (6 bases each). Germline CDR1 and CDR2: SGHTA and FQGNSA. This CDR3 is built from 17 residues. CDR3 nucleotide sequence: TGTGCCAGCAGTTCTCAACCGGGGGCCGGGCGCACAGGTACGCAGTATTTT. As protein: CASSSQPGAGRTGTQYF.

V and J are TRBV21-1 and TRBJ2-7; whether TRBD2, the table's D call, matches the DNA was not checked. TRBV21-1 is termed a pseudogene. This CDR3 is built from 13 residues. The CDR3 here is CASSSGAYYEQYF. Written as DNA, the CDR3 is TGTGCCAGCAGCAGCGGGGCCTACTACGAGCAGTACTTC.

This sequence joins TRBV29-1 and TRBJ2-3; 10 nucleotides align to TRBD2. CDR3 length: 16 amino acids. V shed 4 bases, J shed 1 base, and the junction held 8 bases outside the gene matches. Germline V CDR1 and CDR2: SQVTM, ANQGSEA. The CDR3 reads CSVANLLAGGTDTQYF. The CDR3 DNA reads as TGCAGCGTTGCGAACCTTCTAGCGGGGGGCACAGATACGCAGTATTTT.

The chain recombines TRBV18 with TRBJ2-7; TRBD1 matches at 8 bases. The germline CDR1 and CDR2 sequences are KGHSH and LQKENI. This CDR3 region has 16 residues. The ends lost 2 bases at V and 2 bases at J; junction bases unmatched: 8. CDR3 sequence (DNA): TGTGCCAGCTCACCAATCCCGGGACAGGTAACCTACGAGCAGTACTTC. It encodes CASSPIPGQVTYEQYF.

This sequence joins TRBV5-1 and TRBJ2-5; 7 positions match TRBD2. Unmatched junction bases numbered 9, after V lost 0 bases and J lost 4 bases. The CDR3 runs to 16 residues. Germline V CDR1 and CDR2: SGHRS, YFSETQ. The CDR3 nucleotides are TGCGCCAGCAGCTTGGAAACAGCGGGGCAGGGAGAGACCCAGTACTTC. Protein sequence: CASSLETAGQGETQYF.

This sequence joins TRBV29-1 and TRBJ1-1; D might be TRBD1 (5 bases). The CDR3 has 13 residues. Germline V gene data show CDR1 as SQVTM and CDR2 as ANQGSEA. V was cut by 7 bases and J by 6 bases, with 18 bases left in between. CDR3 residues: CSGGALGSAEAFF. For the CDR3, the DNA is TGCAGCGGTGGGGCCTTGGGGAGCGCTGAAGCTTTCTTT.

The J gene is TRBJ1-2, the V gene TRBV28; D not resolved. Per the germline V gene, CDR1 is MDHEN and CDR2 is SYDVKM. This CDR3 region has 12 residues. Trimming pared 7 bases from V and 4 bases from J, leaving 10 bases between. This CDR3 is CASTDTSYGYTF. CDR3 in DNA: TGTGCCAGCACTGACACCTCCTATGGCTACACCTTC.

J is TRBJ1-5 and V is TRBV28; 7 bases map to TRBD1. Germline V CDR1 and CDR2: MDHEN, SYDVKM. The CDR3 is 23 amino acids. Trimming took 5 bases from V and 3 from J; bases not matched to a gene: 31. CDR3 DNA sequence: TGTGCCAGCAGTCCGATCTCCTCACGATCATCTTCCACGGGAACAGGGGTCAATCAGCCCCAGCATTTT. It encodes CASSPISSRSSSTGTGVNQPQHF. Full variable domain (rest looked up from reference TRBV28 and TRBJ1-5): DVKVTQSSRYLVKRTGEKVFLECVQDMDHENMFWYRQDPGLGLRLIYFSYDVKMKEKGDIPEGYSVSREKKERFSLILESASTNQTSMYLCASSPISSRSSSTGTGVNQPQHFGDGTRLSIL.

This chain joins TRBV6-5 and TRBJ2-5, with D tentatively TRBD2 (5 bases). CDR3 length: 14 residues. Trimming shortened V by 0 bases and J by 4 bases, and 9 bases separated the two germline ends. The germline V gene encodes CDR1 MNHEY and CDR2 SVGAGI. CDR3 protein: CASSYSRGPETQYF. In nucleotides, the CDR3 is TGTGCCAGCAGTTACTCGCGAGGGCCAGAGACCCAGTACTTC.

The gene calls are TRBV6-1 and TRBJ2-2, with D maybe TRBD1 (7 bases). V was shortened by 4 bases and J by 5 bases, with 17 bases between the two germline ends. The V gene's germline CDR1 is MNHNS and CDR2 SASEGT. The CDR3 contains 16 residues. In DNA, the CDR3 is TGTGCCAGCAGTGCGCAGGGGGGCCGCTGGACCGGGGAGCTGTTTTTT. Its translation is CASSAQGGRWTGELFF.

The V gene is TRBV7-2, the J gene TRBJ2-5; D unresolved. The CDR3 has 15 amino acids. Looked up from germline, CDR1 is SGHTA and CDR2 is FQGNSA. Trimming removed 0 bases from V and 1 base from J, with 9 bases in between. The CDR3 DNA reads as TGTGCCAGCAGCTTAGCTCTCAGAATCCAAGAGACCCAGTACTTC. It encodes CASSLALRIQETQYF.

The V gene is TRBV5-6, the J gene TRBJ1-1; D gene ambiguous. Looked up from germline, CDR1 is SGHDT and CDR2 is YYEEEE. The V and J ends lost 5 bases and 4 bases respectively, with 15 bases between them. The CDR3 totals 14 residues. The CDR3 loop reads CASRFPRSSTEAFF. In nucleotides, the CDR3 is TGTGCCAGCAGGTTCCCTAGGTCGAGCACTGAAGCTTTCTTT.

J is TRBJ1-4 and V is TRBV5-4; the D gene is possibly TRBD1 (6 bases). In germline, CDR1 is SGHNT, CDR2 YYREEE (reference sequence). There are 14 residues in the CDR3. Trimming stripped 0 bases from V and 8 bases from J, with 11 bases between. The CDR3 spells CASSLGQANEKLFF. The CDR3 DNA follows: TGTGCCAGCAGCTTGGGACAGGCCAACGAAAAACTGTTTTTT.

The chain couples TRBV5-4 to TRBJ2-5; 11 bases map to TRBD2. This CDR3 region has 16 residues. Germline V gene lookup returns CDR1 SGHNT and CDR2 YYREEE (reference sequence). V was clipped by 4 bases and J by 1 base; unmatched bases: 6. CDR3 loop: CASSTLGTSGQETQYF. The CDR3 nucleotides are TGTGCCAGCAGCACTCTGGGGACTAGCGGCCAAGAGACCCAGTACTTC.

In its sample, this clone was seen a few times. DNA of the CDR3: TGTGCCAGCAGTGTCGGACGCGGCTATGGCTACACCTTC. Protein sequence: CASSVGRGYGYTF. This chain links TRBV25-1 with TRBJ1-2; D unclear. The CDR3 is 13 amino acids. V was pared by 4 bases and J by 4 bases, with 10 bases between. The germline CDR1 and CDR2 sequences are MGHDK and SYGVNS.

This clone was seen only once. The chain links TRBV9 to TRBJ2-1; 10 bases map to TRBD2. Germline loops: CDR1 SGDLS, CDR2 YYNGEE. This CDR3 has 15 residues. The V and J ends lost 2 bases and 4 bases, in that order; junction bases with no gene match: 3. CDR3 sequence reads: CASSVSSGGYNEQFF. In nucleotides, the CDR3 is TGTGCCAGCAGCGTTTCTAGCGGGGGTTACAATGAGCAGTTCTTC. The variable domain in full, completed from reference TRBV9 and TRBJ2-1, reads DSGVTQTPKHLITATGQRVTLRCSPRSGDLSVYWYQQSLDQGLQFLIQYYNGEERAKGNILERFSAQQFPDLHSELNLSSLELGDSALYFCASSVSSGGYNEQFFGPGTRLTVL.

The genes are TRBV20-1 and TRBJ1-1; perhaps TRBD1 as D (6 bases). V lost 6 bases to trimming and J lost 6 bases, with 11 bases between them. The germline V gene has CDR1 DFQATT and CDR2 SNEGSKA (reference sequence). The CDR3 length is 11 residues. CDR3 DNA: TGCAGTGCCGGCCGGACAGCTGAAGCTTTCTTT. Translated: CSAGRTAEAFF.

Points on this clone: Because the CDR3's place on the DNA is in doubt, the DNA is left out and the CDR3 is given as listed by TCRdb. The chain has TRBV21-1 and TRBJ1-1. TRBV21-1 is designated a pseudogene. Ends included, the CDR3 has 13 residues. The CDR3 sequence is CASSVGGGTEAFF.

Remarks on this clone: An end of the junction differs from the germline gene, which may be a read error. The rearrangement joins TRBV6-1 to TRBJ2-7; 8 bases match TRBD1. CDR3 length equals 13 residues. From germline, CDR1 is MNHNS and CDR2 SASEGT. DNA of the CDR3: TGTGCCAGCAGCGCGACAGGGGCCCGCGAGCAGCACTTC. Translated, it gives CASSATGAREQHF.